These 16 T cell receptor beta chains were all obtained from the same sample, sequenced in a study of blood T cell repertoires in COVID-19. Only in-frame clones appear in the TCRdb table, and some are missing; sequencing was by immunoSEQ multiplex PCR. Here the sample spans just over 150,000 clones, roughly 88% being singletons. The material sequenced was peripheral blood. All receptors derive from a woman aged 45-65 years with acute or convalescent COVID-19.

The chain joins TRBV11-2 to TRBJ2-7; no clear D. The CDR3 sequence is 15 residues long. Trimming stripped 2 bases from V and 2 bases from J, with 13 bases between. Germline CDR1 reads SGHAT; CDR2 reads FQNNGV. The CDR3 nucleotides read TGTGCCAGCAGCTTATATTCGGCAGGTACCTACGAGCAGTACTTC. It is translated as CASSLYSAGTYEQYF.

This chain links TRBV5-4 with TRBJ2-7; no reliable D call. Trimming left V 0 bases short and J 0 bases short, with 7 bases between. The germline CDR1 and CDR2 sequences are SGHNT and YYREEE (reference sequence). The CDR3 extends over 14 amino acids. In DNA, the CDR3 is TGTGCCAGCAGCTTGGACTCTAGCTCCTACGAGCAGTACTTC. Translating gives CASSLDSSSYEQYF.

The V call is TRBV4-3, the J call TRBJ2-7; 7 bases fit TRBD1. Germline trimming cut 1 base from V and 2 bases from J; bases unmatched to any gene: 11. Germline CDR1 reads LGHNA; CDR2 reads YSLEER. The CDR3 extends over 17 amino acids. The DNA for the CDR3 is TGCGCCAGCAGCCAAGTTTATGAGGGGGCGGCCACCTACGAGCAGTACTTC. This gives the protein CASSQVYEGAATYEQYF.

This clone was recorded only once. The chain uses TRBV6-7 and TRBJ1-2, with TRBD1 matching over 9 bases. TRBV6-7 is annotated as an ORF whose role is uncertain. This CDR3 spans 14 amino acids. The trim removed 4 bases at V and 8 bases at J, leaving 8 bases unmatched. The DNA for the CDR3 is TGTGCCAGCAGTTTACACCCAGGACAGGGGGGCTACACCTTC. Protein product: CASSLHPGQGGYTF.

The table lists this clone with a few counts. The J gene is TRBJ1-5, the V gene TRBV4-2; 9 bases fit TRBD1. This CDR3 is 15 amino acids long. V trimming: 4 bases; J trimming: 7 bases; junction bases outside the gene matches: 8. CDR1 is LGHNA and CDR2 is YNFKEQ in the germline V gene. The CDR3 here is CASSRDREARQPQHF. The CDR3 DNA reads as TGTGCCAGCAGCCGGGACAGGGAGGCGAGGCAGCCCCAGCATTTT.

The chain joins TRBV7-9 to TRBJ2-2; D is ambiguous. The CDR3 covers 12 residues. V was shortened by 1 base and J by 8 bases, with 5 bases between the two germline ends. The germline V gene has CDR1 SEHNR and CDR2 FQNEAQ (reference sequence). The CDR3 DNA sequence: TGTGCCAGCAGCTTAGTTTCGGGGGAGCTGTTTTTT. Translating it yields CASSLVSGELFF.

This chain connects TRBV25-1 to TRBJ1-2; 8 nucleotides line up with TRBD1. Trimming took 7 bases from V and 2 from J; bases not matched to a gene: 12. This CDR3 has 16 amino acids. CDR1 and CDR2 from the germline V gene are MGHDK and SYGVNS. The CDR3 DNA reads as TGTGCCAGCACCTTCGGACAGGGCCCGCAGAACTATGGCTACACCTTC. Translation: CASTFGQGPQNYGYTF.

The rearrangement links TRBV2 to TRBJ2-5, with 14 bases that match TRBD2. The V gene's germline CDR1 is SNHLY and CDR2 FYNNEI. The trim removed 6 bases at V and 1 base at J, leaving 4 bases unmatched. The CDR3 is 16 residues long. As DNA, the CDR3 is TGTGCCAGCAGCCTAGGGACTAGCGGGGGCCAAGAGACCCAGTACTTC. Its translation: CASSLGTSGGQETQYF.

The rearrangement links TRBV21-1 to TRBJ2-3; the D call TRBD2 from the table was never checked on the DNA. TRBV21-1 is assigned pseudogene status. The CDR3 runs 15 residues. The CDR3 loop is CASSKTSGSTDTQYF. CDR3 DNA: TGTGCCAGCAGCAAGACTAGCGGGAGCACAGATACGCAGTATTTT.

The J gene is TRBJ2-3, the V gene TRBV5-1; TRBD2 aligns across 11 bases. After removal of 5 bases from V and 5 bases from J, the junction contained 7 bases not matched to a gene. Germline lookup yields CDR1 SGHRS and CDR2 YFSETQ. This CDR3 spans 15 amino acids. The CDR3 sequence: CASRPGLAGGDTQYF. CDR3 DNA sequence: TGCGCCAGCAGACCGGGCCTAGCGGGAGGAGATACGCAGTATTTT.

J is TRBJ2-5 and V is TRBV3-1 (or the pseudogene TRBV3-2); D is ambiguous. CDR3 length: 16 amino acids. Germline assignment: CDR1 LGHDT and CDR2 YNNKEL (reference sequence). Trimming cost V 4 bases and J 4 bases, with 19 bases left between them. The CDR3 sequence: CASSPENSVAGETQYF. CDR3 nucleotides: TGTGCCAGCAGCCCGGAGAACTCCGTGGCCGGAGAGACCCAGTACTTC.

CDR3 protein: CASSLEYGRAGNTIYF. In DNA, the CDR3 is TGTGCCAGCAGCTTAGAGTACGGCAGGGCCGGAAACACCATATATTTT. The chain employs TRBV7-2 and TRBJ1-3; the D gene is possibly TRBD1 (5 bases). Trimming left V 1 base short and J 4 bases short, with 14 bases between. The germline CDR1 and CDR2 sequences are SGHTA and FQGNSA. The CDR3 runs 16 residues. Full variable domain (remainder filled in from reference TRBV7-2 and TRBJ1-3): GAGVSQSPSNKVTEKGKDVELRCDPISGHTALYWYRQSLGQGLEFLIYFQGNSAPDKSGLPSDRFSAERTGGSVSTLTIQRTQQEDSAVYLCASSLEYGRAGNTIYFGEGSWLTVV.

This chain joins TRBV7-6 and TRBJ1-5; possible D gene TRBD1, 6 bases. The germline gives CDR1 SGHVS, CDR2 FNYEAQ. The CDR3 loop spans 16 amino acids. V was pared by 0 bases and J by 6 bases, with 15 bases between. CDR3 protein: CASSLAVSGASQPQHF. Written as DNA, the CDR3 is TGTGCCAGCAGCTTAGCGGTTTCAGGGGCTAGTCAGCCCCAGCATTTT.

The chain couples TRBV5-6 to TRBJ2-1, with 7 bases lining up with TRBD1. Germline values: CDR1 SGHDT, CDR2 YYEEEE. Trimming cost V 2 bases and J 14 bases; bases outside gene matches: 4. The CDR3 length is 11 residues. The CDR3 DNA reads as TGTGCCAGCAGCTTCACAGGGGTGGAGTTCTTC. Translation gives CASSFTGVEFF.

This chain uses TRBV2 with TRBJ1-2, with 7 positions matching TRBD1. Germline V gene sequence: CDR1 SNHLY, CDR2 FYNNEI. V was pared by 6 bases and J by 4 bases, with 2 bases of the junction left unmatched. There are 12 residues in the CDR3. The CDR3 nucleotides read TGTGCCAGCAGGGCAGGGGGCTATGGCTACACCTTC. It yields the protein CASRAGGYGYTF. Variable domain in full (rest from reference TRBV2 and TRBJ1-2): EPEVTQTPSHQVTQMGQEVILRCVPISNHLYFYWYRQILGQKVEFLVSFYNNEISEKSEIFDDQFSVERPDGSNFTLKIRSTKLEDSAMYFCASRAGGYGYTFGSGTRLTVV.

CDR3 in amino acids: CASSIDRVNQPQHF. For the CDR3, the DNA is TGTGCCAGCAGTATCGACAGGGTAAATCAGCCCCAGCATTTT. V usage is TRBV6-5 and J usage is TRBJ1-5, with TRBD1 matching 7 bases. The CDR3 runs 14 residues. Unmatched junction bases numbered 5, after V lost 5 bases and J lost 4 bases. In germline, CDR1 is MNHEY, CDR2 SVGAGI.